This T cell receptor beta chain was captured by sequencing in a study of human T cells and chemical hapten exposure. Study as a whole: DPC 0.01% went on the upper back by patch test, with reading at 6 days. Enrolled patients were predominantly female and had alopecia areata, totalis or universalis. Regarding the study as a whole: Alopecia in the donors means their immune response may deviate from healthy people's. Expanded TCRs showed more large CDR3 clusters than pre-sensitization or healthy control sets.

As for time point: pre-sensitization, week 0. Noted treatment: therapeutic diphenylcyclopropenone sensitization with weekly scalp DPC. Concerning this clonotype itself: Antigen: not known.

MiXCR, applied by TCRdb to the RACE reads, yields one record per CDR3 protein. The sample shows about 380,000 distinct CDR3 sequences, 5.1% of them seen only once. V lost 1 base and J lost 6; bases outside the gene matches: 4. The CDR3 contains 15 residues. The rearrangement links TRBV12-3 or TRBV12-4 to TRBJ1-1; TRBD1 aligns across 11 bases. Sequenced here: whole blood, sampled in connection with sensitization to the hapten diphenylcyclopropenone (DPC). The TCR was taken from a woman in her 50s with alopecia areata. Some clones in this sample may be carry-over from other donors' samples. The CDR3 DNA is TGTGCCAGCAGTTTAGTTGGACAGGGGGCCTCTGAAGCTTTCTTT. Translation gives CASSLVGQGASEAFF.